A single sample is the source of the 26 T cell receptor beta chains below, sequenced in a study of T cell responses to AZD1222 COVID-19 vaccine (dated by TCRdb to 2020 to 2023). The library was obtained by the immunoSEQ multiplex PCR assay. The table comes from immuneACCESS by way of TCRdb, which keeps in-frame sequences with V and J called. Part of the clones is missing from these tables; in studies checked, under half for an unresolved V gene and the rest for unknown reasons. The sample table contains some 120,000 clones; only one count was recorded for more than 80% of them. Approximately 1.5% of the sample belongs to the ten largest clones. The intended sense of this specimen's time point label: baseline before first vaccination. The sequenced sample was peripheral blood, obtained on day 0 of AZD1222 vaccination. The origin of the receptors is an adult in good health.

This clone was recorded a few times. This chain connects TRBV27 to TRBJ2-7, with TRBD2 matching over 11 bases. V dropped 10 bases and J dropped 4; count of bases not matched to a gene: 12. CDR1 and CDR2 from the germline V gene are MNHEY and SMNVEV (reference sequence). This CDR3 has 15 amino acids. The CDR3 coding sequence is TGTGCCACTGGATCGCCGGGACTAGCGGTATACGAGCAGTACTTC. Amino acids: CATGSPGLAVYEQYF.

The J gene is TRBJ2-1, the V gene TRBV13, with TRBD2 identical over 7 bases. The CDR3 extends over 13 amino acids. V lost 5 bases, J lost 6 bases, and 4 bases stayed unmatched. Germline V gene lookup returns CDR1 PRHDT and CDR2 FYEKMQ (reference sequence). CDR3 sequence reads: CASSRDYLNEQFF. The CDR3 DNA reads as TGTGCCAGCAGCCGGGACTACCTCAATGAGCAGTTCTTC.

The genes are TRBV9 and TRBJ2-4, with TRBD2 identical over 7 bases. This CDR3 contains 17 residues. Germline V CDR1 and CDR2: SGDLS, YYNGEE. V shed 3 bases, J shed 0 bases, and the junction held 9 bases outside the gene matches. CDR3 in DNA: TGTGCCAGCAGCGCCGGGGGGATCCACATAGCCAAAAACATTCAGTACTTC. It is translated as CASSAGGIHIAKNIQYF.

The gene calls are TRBV5-5 and TRBJ1-5; D not resolved. This CDR3 has 13 amino acids. The germline gives CDR1 SGHKS, CDR2 YYEKEE (reference sequence). Trimming removed 0 bases from V and 5 bases from J, with 6 bases in between. CDR3 in DNA: TGTGCCAGCAGCTTGGGAGGGCATCAGCCCCAGCATTTT. This codes for CASSLGGHQPQHF.

The chain carries TRBV6-5 and TRBJ2-5; D possibly corresponds to TRBD2 (5 bases). V lost 0 bases and J lost 2, with 10 bases in between. Germline CDR1 and CDR2: MNHEY and SVGAGI. The CDR3 is 15 residues long. The CDR3 sequence is CASSYSGSFQETQYF. The CDR3 nucleotides are TGTGCCAGCAGTTACTCTGGGAGTTTTCAAGAGACCCAGTACTTC.

The chain has TRBV28 and TRBJ1-2; D not certain. CDR1 MDHEN and CDR2 SYDVKM come from the germline V gene. The length of the CDR3 is 11 residues. V dropped 10 bases and J dropped 5 bases, with 11 bases sitting between them. The CDR3 coding sequence is TGTGCCACCGGACGGGATTATGGCTACACCTTC. Encoded protein: CATGRDYGYTF.

The rearrangement links TRBV7-8 to TRBJ1-3; tentatively, D is TRBD1 (5 bases). The CDR3 contains 18 residues. V was shortened by 5 bases and J by 0 bases, with 20 bases between the two germline ends. CDR1 SGHVS and CDR2 FQNEAQ come from the germline V gene. This CDR3 is CASSSRIRQPPSGNTIYF. In DNA, the CDR3 is TGTGCCAGCAGCAGTCGCATTCGACAGCCGCCCTCTGGAAACACCATATATTTT.

This chain uses TRBV7-9 with TRBJ1-1; 8 bases align to TRBD1. Germline CDR1 SEHNR, CDR2 FQNEAQ (reference sequence). This CDR3 has 15 residues. Trimming at V came to 5 bases and at J to 0 bases, leaving 5 bases not matched to a gene. As DNA, the CDR3 is TGTGCCAGCAGCAGAGGGACAGGAGTGAACACTGAAGCTTTCTTT. It codes for CASSRGTGVNTEAFF. Full variable domain (missing parts from reference TRBV7-9 and TRBJ1-1): DTGVSQNPRHKITKRGQNVTFRCDPISEHNRLYWYRQTLGQGPEFLTYFQNEAQLEKSRLLSDRFSAERPKGSFSTLEIQRTEQGDSAMYLCASSRGTGVNTEAFFGQGTRLTVV.

The rearrangement uses TRBV18 and TRBJ1-1, with D tentatively TRBD1 (5 bases). V lost 3 bases to trimming and J lost 8 bases, with 19 bases between them. Per germline, CDR1 KGHSH and CDR2 LQKENI. This CDR3 contains 15 residues. The CDR3 DNA is TGTGCCAGCTCACCTGACTCAGGGTCCCGGGTGGAAGCTTTCTTT. Amino acids: CASSPDSGSRVEAFF.

For this clone: Other DNA sequences within the sample encode an identical CDR3. The rearrangement joins TRBV9 to TRBJ2-7; D is unresolved. The length of the CDR3 is 15 residues. Germline CDR1 is SGDLS and CDR2 is YYNGEE. Trimming removed 0 bases from V and 2 bases from J, with 12 bases in between. The DNA for the CDR3 is TGTGCCAGCAGCGTAGGAGGCGGTACAACCTACGAGCAGTACTTC. Translating it yields CASSVGGGTTYEQYF. The complete variable domain, with remaining parts taken from reference TRBV9 and TRBJ2-7, reads DSGVTQTPKHLITATGQRVTLRCSPRSGDLSVYWYQQSLDQGLQFLIQYYNGEERAKGNILERFSAQQFPDLHSELNLSSLELGDSALYFCASSVGGGTTYEQYFGPGTRLTVT.

This clone has just one count. The rearrangement links TRBV24-1 to TRBJ2-2; 11 bases are a match to TRBD1. The CDR3 contains 17 residues. Germline CDR1 and CDR2: KGHDR and SFDVKD. V lost 3 bases and J lost 5; bases outside the gene matches: 7. CDR3 region: CATSDRRTGGETGELFF. CDR3 DNA: TGTGCCACCAGTGATCGTAGGACAGGGGGCGAAACCGGGGAGCTGTTTTTT.

The chain has TRBV6-2 or TRBV6-3 and TRBJ1-2; tentatively, D is TRBD1 (6 bases). The V end was cut by 2 bases, the J end by 6 bases, with 13 bases between. Per germline, CDR1 MNHEY and CDR2 SVGEGT. The CDR3 runs to 14 residues. The CDR3 region is CASSYIQGLDGYTF. The CDR3 DNA is TGTGCCAGCAGTTACATACAGGGCCTCGATGGCTACACCTTC.

The CDR3 loop is CASSPAFGIGYTF. The CDR3 DNA reads TGTGCCAGCAGCCCCGCCTTTGGTATCGGCTACACCTTC. J is TRBJ1-2 and V is TRBV7-3; no definite D call. Germline values: CDR1 SGHTA, CDR2 FQGTGA. The CDR3 runs 13 residues. Trimming stripped 5 bases from V and 8 bases from J, with 15 bases between.

V usage is TRBV29-1 and J usage is TRBJ1-4; D is uncertain. V was pared by 5 bases and J by 5 bases, with 9 bases between. The CDR3 consists of 12 residues. Looked up from germline, CDR1 is SQVTM and CDR2 is ANQGSEA. In DNA, the CDR3 is TGCAGCGTTAGTATGGAAAATGAAAAACTGTTTTTT. Translated, it gives CSVSMENEKLFF. Filled out from reference TRBV29-1 and TRBJ1-4, the complete variable domain reads SAVISQKPSRDICQRGTSLTIQCQVDSQVTMMFWYRQQPGQSLTLIATANQGSEATYESGFVIDKFPISRPNLTFSTLTVSNMSPEDSSIYLCSVSMENEKLFFGSGTQLSVL.

This chain connects TRBV21-1 to TRBJ2-3; TRBD1 was called by the table and not checked on the DNA. TRBV21-1 is described as a pseudogene. This CDR3 has 18 residues. The CDR3 region has the DNA TGTGCCAGCAGCAAATCCCGCGGACAGTCGACTAGCACAGATACGCAGTATTTT. Its protein is CASSKSRGQSTSTDTQYF.

The genes are TRBV7-3 and TRBJ2-3, with 11 bases identical to TRBD1. The V and J ends lost 5 bases and 3 bases, in that order; junction bases with no gene match: 4. This CDR3 is 15 amino acids long. The germline V gene has CDR1 SGHTA and CDR2 FQGTGA. CDR3 in DNA: TGTGCCAGCAGCCGGGACAGGGGGAAAACAGATACGCAGTATTTT. This gives the protein CASSRDRGKTDTQYF.

V gene TRBV2 combines with J gene TRBJ2-7; D is undetermined. The CDR3 spans 13 residues. V lost 8 bases and J 5 bases, leaving 16 bases between the germline ends. Germline V gene lookup returns CDR1 SNHLY and CDR2 FYNNEI. CDR3 DNA sequence: TGTGCCAGCCACCAGCGCTATTTGGACGAGCAGTACTTC. Residues: CASHQRYLDEQYF. Drawing the rest from reference TRBV2 and TRBJ2-7, the complete variable domain is EPEVTQTPSHQVTQMGQEVILRCVPISNHLYFYWYRQILGQKVEFLVSFYNNEISEKSEIFDDQFSVERPDGSNFTLKIRSTKLEDSAMYFCASHQRYLDEQYFGPGTRLTVT.

The rearrangement links TRBV27 to TRBJ2-1; 8 nucleotides line up with TRBD2. Per the germline V gene, CDR1 is MNHEY and CDR2 is SMNVEV (reference sequence). The CDR3 extends over 14 amino acids. Losses at the gene ends were 7 bases for V and 0 bases for J; bases not matched to a gene: 2. The CDR3 here is CASNREGSYNEQFF. Written as DNA, the CDR3 is TGTGCCAGCAACCGGGAGGGCTCCTACAATGAGCAGTTCTTC.

The chain recombines TRBV28 with TRBJ2-4; TRBD2 matches 12 bases. CDR3 size: 16 residues. With V trimmed by 5 bases and J by 0 bases, 2 bases remained unmatched. In germline, CDR1 is MDHEN, CDR2 SYDVKM. DNA of the CDR3: TGTGCCAGCAGTGTGGGACTAGCGGGAGCCAAAAACATTCAGTACTTC. Translation gives CASSVGLAGAKNIQYF.

The chain links TRBV7-9 to TRBJ1-4, with D maybe TRBD1 (6 bases). Germline CDR1 is SEHNR and CDR2 is FQNEAQ (reference sequence). The germline V and J ends were trimmed by 4 bases and 5 bases, with 11 bases remaining between them. This CDR3 region has 14 residues. In DNA form, the CDR3 reads TGTGCCAGCAGCTCTCTACAGGGAAATGAAAAACTGTTTTTT. It encodes CASSSLQGNEKLFF.

This chain joins TRBV6-5 and TRBJ2-1; unclear D gene. Germline V gene data show CDR1 as MNHEY and CDR2 as SVGAGI. The CDR3 runs to 12 residues. V lost 0 bases, J lost 5 bases, and 2 bases lay in between. CDR3 nucleotides: TGTGCCAGCAGTTACTCGAACAATGAGCAGTTCTTC. Encoded protein: CASSYSNNEQFF.

The V call is TRBV15, the J call TRBJ1-5; D is ambiguous. Germline CDR1 LNHNV, CDR2 YYDKDF (reference sequence). Deletions cut 2 bases from V and 9 bases from J, with 8 bases between. This CDR3 comprises 12 residues. The CDR3 loop reads CATSRPGGPQHF. The CDR3 nucleotides are TGTGCCACCAGCAGACCGGGTGGGCCCCAGCATTTT.

This chain links TRBV28 with TRBJ2-6, with D perhaps being TRBD1 or TRBD2 (5 bases each). This CDR3 comprises 16 residues. The V and J ends lost 6 bases and 2 bases respectively, with 14 bases between them. Germline assignment: CDR1 MDHEN and CDR2 SYDVKM. The CDR3 DNA reads TGTGCCAGCAGCCCAGGGACGGGCGCTGGGGCCAACGTCCTGACTTTC. This encodes CASSPGTGAGANVLTF.

J is TRBJ1-1 and V is TRBV28, with a tentative D call TRBD1 (5 bases). Germline V gene lookup returns CDR1 MDHEN and CDR2 SYDVKM. This CDR3 comprises 11 residues. Trimming took off 2 bases at V and 11 bases at J, with 9 bases between the two ends. CDR3 bases: TGTGCCAGCAGTTTAAACGGGGACGCTTTCTTT. Protein: CASSLNGDAFF.

The V and J genes are TRBV19 and TRBJ2-7, with D possibly TRBD1 on 6 matching bases. The CDR3 covers 13 residues. V dropped 9 bases and J dropped 0 bases, with 12 bases sitting between them. Germline-derived CDR1 and CDR2 are LNHDA and SQIVND (reference sequence). CDR3 nucleotides: TGTGCCAGCAGACAGGAGCTCTCCTACGAGCAGTACTTC. This encodes CASRQELSYEQYF.

This clone has a handful of counts. The V and J genes are TRBV6-6 and TRBJ1-6, with a possible D match to TRBD1 (5 bases). This CDR3 has 15 residues. V lost 8 bases and J lost 9, with 20 bases in between. Germline V lookup: CDR1 MNHNY, CDR2 SVGAGI (reference sequence). Here the CDR3 reads CASGKEQDVSSPLHF. In DNA form, the CDR3 reads TGTGCCAGCGGTAAAGAACAGGACGTGAGTTCACCCCTCCACTTT.